This T cell receptor (beta chain) was profiled in a study of cytomegalovirus exposure and HLA in healthy donors. Turning to the study itself: The same platform used for the 600 to 750 first-cohort repertoires was also used for the approximately 120 validation repertoires, as a later analysis reported. General study findings and limits: Altogether, more than 150 TCR beta chains were recorded as cytomegalovirus-associated. Subsequent analysis found a tendency for first-cohort TCR clusters to co-occur within the 90 to 150 validation repertoires.

As concerns this clone: The antigen remains undetermined.

V gave up 2 bases and J gave up 0 bases, with 11 bases separating them. The CDR3 runs 16 residues. CDR1 is MGHRA and CDR2 is YSYEKL in the germline V gene. Repertoires were generated with immunoSEQ multiplex PCR, while TCRdb's copy carries only in-frame clones and drops some. The table shows some 61,000 clones, with around 97% occurring only once. The donors were in the 120-subject validation cohort; that cohort was separate from the approximately 700-subject first cohort. The sample taken for sequencing was PBMCs. The receptor comes from a woman under 30 in good health and CMV-seropositive. V usage is TRBV4-1 and J usage is TRBJ2-4; no clear D. CDR3 coding DNA: TGCGCCAGCAGCCAAAGTCTACTTCTAGCCAAAAACATTCAGTACTTC. It specifies CASSQSLLLAKNIQYF.